This T cell receptor beta chain stems from a study of cytomegalovirus exposure and HLA in healthy donors. Points from the study as a whole: TCR beta chain V- and J-gene trimming was linked, in a later analysis, to a missense variant in DCLRE1C.

Use of 60 Vbeta and 13 Jbeta primers characterized the PCR. Data came from immunoSEQ multiplex PCR; TCRdb stores just in-frame clones and leaves some out. The top ten clones hold approximately 1.5% of a sample with 60,000 to 85,000 clones, 78% of them seen once. Trimming took 4 bases from V and 1 from J, leaving 21 bases between them. The CDR3 extends over 18 amino acids. CDR1 is SGHNT and CDR2 is YYREEE in the germline V gene (reference sequence). A word on this clone: Its antigen is undetermined.

The origin of this receptor is a man aged 35-49 years in good health and CMV-seronegative. The sample comprised PBMCs. This chain uses TRBV5-4 with TRBJ1-5; D is possibly TRBD1 (5 bases). For the CDR3, the DNA is TGTGCCAGCAGCCGAGAAGTAGGGGCCTCGAGCAGCAATCAGCCCCAGCATTTT. Translating gives CASSREVGASSSNQPQHF.